Presented here are 22 T cell receptor beta chains from one specimen sequenced in a study of shared clonotypes between healthy human individuals. The assay was immunoSEQ multiplex PCR, and TCRdb's table has in-frame clones only and misses some. The sample gives approximately 500,000 clones, 90% to 96% of which show up once; roughly 0.06% is in the top ten. The specimen sequenced was naive CD4+ T cells sorted from blood. Sample subset: CD45RA+ positively selected. These receptors came from a woman between 25 and 40 years old in good health.

The chain employs TRBV7-6 and TRBJ2-1; TRBD2 matches 10 bases. The trim removed 6 bases at V and 5 bases at J, leaving 22 bases unmatched. This CDR3 is 20 amino acids long. CDR1 and CDR2 from the germline V gene are SGHVS and FNYEAQ. The CDR3 is CASSSEEGSGRFGGNNEQFF. CDR3 bases: TGTGCCAGCAGTTCAGAAGAGGGTAGCGGGAGGTTCGGGGGAAACAATGAGCAGTTCTTC.

This clone was seen more than once but under ten times. V is TRBV27 and J is TRBJ2-5; unclear D gene. The last part of the DNA fits TRBJ2-7 better; the J call may be wrong. The CDR3 length is 14 residues. Germline V gene sequence: CDR1 MNHEY, CDR2 SMNVEV (reference sequence). CDR3 residues: CASSLFAGPYEQYF. CDR3 sequence (DNA): TGTGCCAGCAGTTTATTCGCCGGACCCTACGAGCAGTACTTC.

V is TRBV28 and J is TRBJ1-2; D unresolved. Germline values: CDR1 MDHEN, CDR2 SYDVKM. This CDR3 has 13 residues. V was shortened by 3 bases and J by 2 bases, with 7 bases between the two germline ends. CDR3 in amino acids: CASSFSSNYGYTF. DNA of the CDR3: TGTGCCAGCAGTTTTTCCTCAAACTATGGCTACACCTTC.

The rearrangement joins TRBV11-2 to TRBJ2-3; 13 positions match TRBD2. Germline V gene data show CDR1 as SGHAT and CDR2 as FQNNGV. V lost 5 bases and J lost 3; bases outside the gene matches: 14. The CDR3 is 19 residues long. Here the CDR3 DNA reads TGTGCCAGCAGCCGCCGGACTAGCGGGAGATTTATTAGGACAGATACGCAGTATTTT. Translated: CASSRRTSGRFIRTDTQYF.

The CDR3: CASSYLGRGLGYTF. CDR3 nucleotide sequence: TGTGCCAGCAGTTACTTGGGCAGGGGGCTTGGCTACACCTTC. V is TRBV6-5 and J is TRBJ1-2; TRBD1 aligns across 8 bases. This CDR3 is built from 14 residues. Trimming removed 1 base from V and 7 bases from J; junction bases left unmatched: 5. The germline CDR1 and CDR2 sequences are MNHEY and SVGAGI.

J is TRBJ2-1 and V is TRBV29-1; TRBD2 is a possible D gene (5 bases). The V gene lost 4 bases and the J gene lost 5 bases, with 15 bases spanning the gap. CDR3 length equals 14 residues. CDR1 is SQVTM and CDR2 is ANQGSEA in the germline V gene. In DNA, the CDR3 is TGCAGCGTTGTTTTGCGGCGGGCTGACAATGAGCAGTTCTTC. This codes for CSVVLRRADNEQFF.

The gene calls are TRBV18 and TRBJ2-7, with TRBD2 identical over 9 bases. Germline V gene lookup returns CDR1 KGHSH and CDR2 LQKENI. The junction had 7 bases not matched to a gene; V was cut back by 4 bases and J by 6 bases. The CDR3 is 14 amino acids. CDR3 protein: CASSQREEFREQYF. CDR3 sequence (DNA): TGTGCCAGCTCACAGCGGGAGGAATTCCGCGAGCAGTACTTC.

The chain recombines TRBV28 with TRBJ1-2; 11 bases are a match to TRBD1. Germline CDR1 is MDHEN and CDR2 is SYDVKM. V was pared by 6 bases and J by 2 bases, with 11 bases of the junction left unmatched. The CDR3 has 17 residues. The CDR3 protein is CASSLEGTGGSNYGYTF. The DNA of the CDR3 is TGTGCCAGCAGCTTGGAGGGGACAGGGGGATCCAACTATGGCTACACCTTC.

The chain is built from TRBV5-4 and TRBJ1-2, with D possibly being TRBD1 (6 bases). From germline, CDR1 is SGHNT and CDR2 YYREEE (reference sequence). This CDR3 is built from 14 residues. Trimming shortened V by 4 bases and J by 8 bases, and 18 bases separated the two germline ends. The CDR3 is CASSGGPPVRGYTF. CDR3 sequence (DNA): TGTGCCAGCAGCGGGGGCCCTCCCGTGCGGGGCTACACCTTC. Full variable domain (missing parts from reference TRBV5-4 and TRBJ1-2): ETGVTQSPTHLIKTRGQQVTLRCSSQSGHNTVSWYQQALGQGPQFIFQYYREEENGRGNFPPRFSGLQFPNYSSELNVNALELDDSALYLCASSGGPPVRGYTFGSGTRLTVV.

The rearrangement joins TRBV9 to TRBJ2-7, with TRBD2 as a possible D gene (5 bases). Germline V gene sequence: CDR1 SGDLS, CDR2 YYNGEE. V lost 4 bases and J lost 2, with 22 bases in between. The CDR3 runs 17 residues. CDR3 residues: CASSPRPQEAATYEQYF. The CDR3 DNA reads TGTGCCAGCAGCCCACGACCCCAGGAAGCGGCCACCTACGAGCAGTACTTC.

This chain joins TRBV28 and TRBJ2-2; 8 bases match TRBD1. CDR1 and CDR2 (germline): MDHEN, SYDVKM. This CDR3 spans 15 amino acids. The junction had 2 bases not matched to a gene; V was cut back by 1 base and J by 4 bases. The DNA for the CDR3 is TGTGCCAGCAGTTTATTGACAGGGGTCACCGGGGAGCTGTTTTTT. It translates to CASSLLTGVTGELFF.

Concerning this clone: One junction end does not reproduce the germline sequence, and a read error may be involved. The rearrangement links TRBV18 to TRBJ2-7, with 10 bases lining up with TRBD1. Germline V gives CDR1 KGHSH, CDR2 LQKENI. The CDR3 sequence is 14 residues long. CDR3 residues: CASSPPTGGGEQYF. In DNA form, the CDR3 reads TGTGCCAGCTCGCCACCGACAGGGGGCGGCGAGCAGTACTTC. Looking up the rest from reference TRBV18 and TRBJ2-7 gives the full variable domain: NAGVMQNPRHLVRRRGQEARLRCSPMKGHSHVYWYRQLPEEGLKFMVYLQKENIIDESGMPKERFSAEFPKEGPSILRIQQVVRGDSAAYFCASSPPTGGGEQYFGPGTRLTVT.

This clone was seen once. V usage is TRBV7-8 and J usage is TRBJ1-4; no definite D call. V lost 1 base and J lost 8, with 11 bases in between. The CDR3 is made up of 14 amino acids. Per the germline V gene, CDR1 is SGHVS and CDR2 is FQNEAQ. CDR3 amino acids: CASSLVTSGEKLFF. In nucleotides, the CDR3 is TGTGCCAGCAGCTTAGTTACATCCGGGGAAAAACTGTTTTTT.

The chain links TRBV10-3 to TRBJ1-1; the D is unclear. The germline V gene encodes CDR1 ENHRY and CDR2 SYGVKD. V gave up 7 bases and J gave up 2 bases, with 14 bases separating them. The CDR3 is 14 residues long. The CDR3 sequence: CAIKQTDLNTEAFF. The DNA for the CDR3 is TGTGCCATCAAGCAAACAGATTTAAACACTGAAGCTTTCTTT.

This chain connects TRBV5-1 to TRBJ2-2; 9 bases map to TRBD2. The CDR3 extends over 16 amino acids. The junction had 11 bases not matched to a gene; V was cut back by 5 bases and J by 6 bases. Germline CDR1 and CDR2: SGHRS and YFSETQ. The CDR3 DNA reads TGCGCCAGCAGATCTCTTGTAATAGCGGGAGCCGGGGAGCTGTTTTTT. This gives the protein CASRSLVIAGAGELFF.

This chain links TRBV25-1 with TRBJ2-7; weak D call: TRBD2 (7 bases). V lost 1 base to trimming and J lost 0 bases, with 10 bases between them. The CDR3 spans 15 residues. Per germline, CDR1 MGHDK and CDR2 SYGVNS. CDR3 nucleotide sequence: TGTGCCAGCAGTGAATGGGGGGGGGCCTCCTACGAGCAGTACTTC. Translation: CASSEWGGASYEQYF.

This clone was recorded only once. The chain is built from TRBV4-1 and TRBJ1-3; 7 bases line up with TRBD1. The CDR3 length is 15 residues. V lost 4 bases, J lost 4 bases, and 7 bases stayed unmatched. The germline V gene encodes CDR1 MGHRA and CDR2 YSYEKL. The CDR3 bases are TGCGCCAGCAGCCGCCGGACAGGTCAGGGAAACACCATATATTTT. Translation: CASSRRTGQGNTIYF.

In its sample, this clone was seen once. The chain recombines TRBV27 with TRBJ1-4; D is unclear. This CDR3 contains 11 residues. Between the trimmed V and J ends, which lost 9 bases and 4 bases, there was a span of 6 bases. Germline V CDR1 and CDR2: MNHEY, SMNVEV (reference sequence). CDR3 in amino acids: CARRLNEKLFF. The CDR3 coding sequence is TGTGCCAGGAGGCTTAATGAAAAACTGTTTTTT.

V gene TRBV18 combines with J gene TRBJ2-7; TRBD2 might be the D (5 bases). Germline V gene data show CDR1 as KGHSH and CDR2 as LQKENI. V was shortened by 6 bases and J by 0 bases, with 12 bases between the two germline ends. CDR3 size: 14 residues. The CDR3 spells CASSLGRDSYEQYF. CDR3 nucleotide sequence: TGTGCCAGCTCGCTCGGACGGGACTCCTACGAGCAGTACTTC.

The genes are TRBV28 and TRBJ2-4; 10 nucleotides align to TRBD2. The CDR3 spans 15 residues. Per germline, CDR1 MDHEN and CDR2 SYDVKM. V lost 6 bases, J lost 7 bases, and 9 bases stayed unmatched. This chain's CDR3 is CASSTLAGPGNIQYF. CDR3 coding DNA: TGTGCCAGCAGCACACTAGCGGGACCGGGGAACATTCAGTACTTC.

This clone has a single count. J is TRBJ2-7 and V is TRBV11-1; 8 bases are a match to TRBD1. Unmatched junction bases numbered 3, after V lost 5 bases and J lost 0 bases. The CDR3 is made up of 14 amino acids. Germline loops: CDR1 SGHAT, CDR2 FQDESV (reference sequence). The CDR3 spells CASSVGQASYEQYF. Here the CDR3 DNA reads TGTGCCAGCAGCGTGGGACAGGCCTCCTACGAGCAGTACTTC. Full variable domain (rest looked up from reference TRBV11-1 and TRBJ2-7): EAEVAQSPRYKITEKSQAVAFWCDPISGHATLYWYRQILGQGPELLVQFQDESVVDDSQLPKDRFSAERLKGVDSTLKIQPAELGDSAMYLCASSVGQASYEQYFGPGTRLTVT.

This clone appeared a single time. The chain combines TRBV28 with TRBJ2-3; D call uncertain. V dropped 6 bases and J dropped 5 bases, with 15 bases sitting between them. Germline values: CDR1 MDHEN, CDR2 SYDVKM. The CDR3 is made up of 14 amino acids. The CDR3 nucleotides are TGTGCCAGCAGGTTGGTAGGCACCAGAGATACGCAGTATTTT. Protein sequence: CASRLVGTRDTQYF. The whole variable domain, filled in from reference TRBV28 and TRBJ2-3, reads DVKVTQSSRYLVKRTGEKVFLECVQDMDHENMFWYRQDPGLGLRLIYFSYDVKMKEKGDIPEGYSVSREKKERFSLILESASTNQTSMYLCASRLVGTRDTQYFGPGTRLTVL.